This paragraph reports one T cell receptor beta chain. It lacks a known antigen. No qualities accompany the bases; no much larger clone lies one base away. This sample stems from a study of CD8+ T cells in alopecia areata (dated by TCRdb to 2016 to 2018). Some background on the complete study: High-throughput TCRbeta sequencing was used to examine T cell clonal expansion in alopecia areata in both the C3H/HeJ mouse model and human patients. Clonality in the scalp was compared among normal scalp (n=4), patchy alopecia areata scalp (n=8), and alopecia totalis/universalis scalp (n=8). The RNA source kit depended on sample type: the PAXgene miRNA kit for fixed scalp, the miRNeasy kit for PBMCs, and the RNeasy kit for mouse skin. TCRbeta CDR3 regions were amplified by immunoSEQ multiplex PCR using 35 Vbeta forward and 13 Jbeta reverse primers. In humans, TCRbeta sequencing was performed on scalp tissue and on sorted CD4+ and CD8+ peripheral blood T cells from healthy controls and from patients with patchy or totalis/universalis alopecia areata. On the study overall, not on this receptor specifically: Compared with normal scalp, lesional scalp, particularly in alopecia totalis/universalis, had higher clonality and more expanded CD8+ clones, which suggests antigenic drive. Compared with mice, TCR sequences shared between patients were less clear, possibly partly because of HLA diversity across the patient population. Unlike mouse skin, which is dominated by gammadelta T cells, normal human skin has resident alphabeta T cells that are also sequenced, and this complicates analysis of the scalp TCR repertoire.

The library was built by means of the immunoSEQ multiplex PCR assay. To provide template for TCR sequencing, every sample had RNA extracted and reverse transcribed into cDNA. First-strand cDNA was synthesized using SuperScript III with a 2:1 mix of oligo-dT and random hexamers. A synthetic immune receptor repertoire was used to gauge amplification bias, and whatever bias remained was removed computationally. On the authors' methods: Raw reads were preprocessed to remove errors, and CDR3 was defined by IMGT conventions from the conserved cysteine to phenylalanine. Clonality was computed by normalizing Shannon entropy by log2 of the number of productive unique TCRs and subtracting the result from 1. Whether scalp clones were CD4 or CD8 was inferred by matching scalp TCRbeta sequences against CD4 and CD8 repertoires sorted from blood. Imported from immuneACCESS, the table was reduced by TCRdb to in-frame sequences with V and J called. These copies leave out some clones; in studies compared against another copy, an unresolved V gene accounts for under half, and the cause of the remainder is not known. Clonal size and the V and J genes are those of that table, whereas D and trimming came from the DNA. This sample comprises under 250,000 clones, about 56% of them detected only once. Under 5% of the sample belongs to the ten largest clones.

PBMCs were isolated by density centrifugation and stained for CD3, CD4 and CD8, and CD4+ and CD8+ T cells were sorted on a FACSAria. Scalp biopsies and blood samples were obtained from unaffected controls. From the germline V gene, CDR1 is SGHVS and CDR2 is FNYEAQ. The junction shows trimming of 5 bases on V and 7 bases on J, plus 17 bases between the germline ends. The CDR3 starts with the cysteine, ends with the phenylalanine, and has 14 residues. The entry retains the CDR3 DNA only, 42 bases that are in frame from base 1. The chain joins TRBV7-6 to TRBJ1-2; D gene: possibly TRBD1, on 5 matching bases. The TCR originated in a human donor in good health. The sample taken for sequencing was CD8+ T cells sorted from blood. Read as DNA, the sequence is TGTGCCAGCAGCCCTCCTGGGACGGCCGTTGGCTACACCTTC. Its product reads: CASSPPGTAVGYTF. Reference TRBV7-6 and TRBJ1-2 genes cover what lies past the CDR3, so the full variable domain is GAGVSQSPRYKVTKRGQDVALRCDPISGHVSLYWYRQALGQGPEFLTYFNYEAQQDKSGLPNDRFSAERPEGSISTLTIQRTEQRDSAMYRCASSPPGTAVGYTFGSGTRLTVV.